This entry lists 9 T cell receptor beta chains sequenced from one sample in a study of blood T cell repertoires in COVID-19. Here immunoSEQ multiplex PCR was the method, and the copy in TCRdb shows in-frame clones only, minus some. The table includes about 300,000 clones, approximately 90% detected once. Sequencing input: PBMCs or T cells enriched from blood (not recorded which). These receptors were collected from a man under 40 who had recovered from COVID-19.

The genes are TRBV7-9 and TRBJ1-1; D is ambiguous. The V end was cut by 1 base, the J end by 2 bases, with 5 bases between. CDR1 and CDR2 (germline): SEHNR, FQNEAQ (reference sequence). This CDR3 is built from 13 residues. The chain's CDR3 is CASSLVFNTEAFF. The CDR3 DNA sequence: TGTGCCAGCAGCTTAGTCTTTAACACTGAAGCTTTCTTT.

V is TRBV12-2 and J is TRBJ1-6; the table names TRBD1, a call not compared with the DNA. TRBV12-2 is annotated as a pseudogene. CDR3 length: 17 amino acids. The DNA of the CDR3 is TGTGCAAGTCGCTCACCAGCGCCCGGACAGGGTCATTCACCCCTCCACTTT. Encoded protein: CASRSPAPGQGHSPLHF.

The chain uses TRBV12-3 or TRBV12-4 and TRBJ1-2, with TRBD1 matching over 7 bases. The junction had 6 bases not matched to a gene; V was cut back by 6 bases and J by 5 bases. The CDR3 has 13 residues. CDR3 nucleotides: TGTGCCAGCAGCCCCGGACAGGCTTATGGCTACACCTTC. It yields the protein CASSPGQAYGYTF.

The V gene is TRBV15, the J gene TRBJ2-5; D not certain. This CDR3 has 14 residues. The germline CDR1 and CDR2 sequences are LNHNV and YYDKDF (reference sequence). The germline V and J ends were trimmed by 0 bases and 5 bases, with 10 bases remaining between them. CDR3 sequence reads: CATSRDNRRETQYF. The CDR3, as DNA: TGTGCCACCAGCAGAGATAACAGACGTGAGACCCAGTACTTC. Combining the CDR3 with reference TRBV15 and TRBJ2-5 gives the whole variable domain DAMVIQNPRYQVTQFGKPVTLSCSQTLNHNVMYWYQQKSSQAPKLLFHYYDKDFNNEADTPDNFQSRRPNTSFCFLDIRSPGLGDTAMYLCATSRDNRRETQYFGPGTRLLVL.

The sample holds a few counts of this clone. The V gene is TRBV27, the J gene TRBJ2-2; TRBD2 agrees at 12 bases. J gave up 5 bases and V 4 bases, and 14 bases lay outside the gene matches. Looked up from germline, CDR1 is MNHEY and CDR2 is SMNVEV (reference sequence). This CDR3 region has 19 residues. Here the CDR3 reads CASSSQIGLAGRSTGELFF. CDR3 nucleotides: TGTGCCAGCAGTTCTCAAATAGGACTAGCGGGACGCAGTACCGGGGAGCTGTTTTTT.

The chain is built from TRBV24-1 and TRBJ1-1, with a weak D call TRBD1 (5 bases). V lost 3 bases to trimming and J lost 1 base, with 11 bases between them. This CDR3 contains 15 residues. Germline loops: CDR1 KGHDR, CDR2 SFDVKD. Written as DNA, the CDR3 is TGTGCCACCAGTGATCCTTCCACAGGGAACACTGAAGCTTTCTTT. Translating gives CATSDPSTGNTEAFF.

The rearrangement links TRBV6-4 to TRBJ1-1; the D gene is possibly TRBD1 (6 bases). The CDR3 extends over 14 amino acids. Trimming took off 5 bases at V and 1 base at J, with 11 bases between the two ends. Germline V gives CDR1 MRHNA, CDR2 SNTAGT. Here the CDR3 DNA reads TGTGCCAGCAGTCCCTGGGGGCGGAACACTGAAGCTTTCTTT. It encodes CASSPWGRNTEAFF.

V usage is TRBV24-1 and J usage is TRBJ2-5, with 9 bases lining up with TRBD1. Germline V gives CDR1 KGHDR, CDR2 SFDVKD. The ends lost 3 bases at V and 5 bases at J; junction bases unmatched: 6. The CDR3 loop spans 15 amino acids. For the CDR3, the DNA is TGTGCCACCAGTGATGATACAGGGGGCCACGAGACCCAGTACTTC. As protein: CATSDDTGGHETQYF.

This chain links TRBV10-3 with TRBJ2-7; maybe TRBD1 (6 bases). CDR3 length: 16 amino acids. Germline V CDR1 and CDR2: ENHRY, SYGVKD. V shed 0 bases and J shed 7 bases, with 19 bases lying between them. The CDR3 nucleotides are TGTGCCATCAGTGAGTCGGGCAGGGGCCAGTCGTCAGAGCAGTACTTC. As protein: CAISESGRGQSSEQYF.